This T cell receptor (beta chain) was identified during a study of cytomegalovirus exposure and HLA in healthy donors. PCR employed 60 Vbeta and 13 Jbeta primers. Assay used: immunoSEQ multiplex PCR; TCRdb lists only in-frame clones, some missing. Of fewer than 100,000 clones in the sample, under 75% were seen once. Overall study findings and caveats: Reports showed the classifier diagnosing cytomegalovirus status with high specificity and sensitivity. Upon later analysis, HLA-associated TCR beta chains proved more clonally expanded than other, equally common chains.

In its sample, this clone was seen once. Its target is not known. Germline V lookup: CDR1 MNHEY, CDR2 SMNVEV (reference sequence). This CDR3 contains 14 residues. V was clipped by 2 bases and J by 6 bases; unmatched bases: 4. This chain uses TRBV27 with TRBJ1-2, with TRBD1 matching over 9 bases. Sequenced: PBMCs. The TCR sequence derives from a female donor in good health and CMV-seronegative. CDR3 amino acids: CASSLGTGRDGYTF. CDR3 nucleotides: TGTGCCAGCAGTTTAGGGACAGGGAGGGATGGCTACACCTTC.